Presented here are 14 T cell receptor beta chains from one specimen sequenced in a study of CD8+CD57+ T cells in acquired aplastic anemia. Profiling of TCR beta VDJ combinations and CDR3 sequences used genomic DNA as template. MiXCR, run by TCRdb on the reads, gives a single entry per CDR3 protein. The sample yields some 120,000 distinct CDR3 sequences, nearly 40% seen once. Whoever was chosen for sequencing had shown CD8+CD57+ cell expansion by flow cytometry. The specimen was sorted CD4+, CD8+, or CD8+CD57+ T cells (not recorded which) from PBMCs. The receptors were sampled from a human donor with aplastic anemia.

This clonotype was detected many times. Its ends do not fully match the called genes, so a read error is possible. V is TRBV7-7 and J is TRBJ2-1; a possible D gene is TRBD1 (5 bases). Germline loops: CDR1 SSHAT, CDR2 FNYEAQ (reference sequence). The CDR3 has 13 amino acids. Here the CDR3 reads CASSSDRDNEQFF. The CDR3 nucleotides are TGTGCTAGCAGCTCTGACAGAGACAATGAGCAGTTCTTC.

There are a few counts of this clonotype. The rearrangement links TRBV3-1 to TRBJ2-7, with D unclear. Trimming took 0 bases from V and 3 from J, leaving 12 bases between them. This CDR3 is 15 amino acids long. From germline, CDR1 is LGHDT and CDR2 YNNKEL (reference sequence). CDR3 protein: CASSQELSSFYEQYF. DNA of the CDR3: TGTGCCAGCAGCCAAGAGTTGTCCAGCTTCTACGAGCAGTACTTC.

Notes on this clonotype: At one end the junction does not follow the germline gene, possibly because of a read error. CDR3 in amino acids: CAAGLTGGNSNQPPHF. The DNA for the CDR3 is TGCGCCGCAGGCCTAACAGGGGGCAATAGCAATCAGCCCCCGCATTTT. This chain links TRBV10-2 with TRBJ1-5, with 9 bases identical to TRBD1. Germline assignment: CDR1 WSHSY and CDR2 SAAADI. CDR3 length equals 16 residues.

This clonotype occurred many times. The V call is TRBV20-1, the J call TRBJ1-3, with D possibly TRBD1 on 5 matching bases. The CDR3 spans 14 residues. V lost 6 bases to trimming and J lost 0 bases, with 12 bases between them. From germline, CDR1 is DFQATT and CDR2 SNEGSKA (reference sequence). CDR3 sequence: CSADAGGSGNTIYF. CDR3 sequence (DNA): TGCAGTGCAGATGCCGGGGGCTCTGGAAACACCATATATTTT.

This clonotype came up many times. J is TRBJ1-1 and V is TRBV19; D is perhaps TRBD1 (5 bases). The CDR3 length is 14 residues. From germline, CDR1 is LNHDA and CDR2 SQIVND (reference sequence). The ends were cut back, 9 bases at V and 1 base at J, with 15 bases in the middle. CDR3 in DNA: TGTGCCAGCCAAACGCAGGGCCCGAACACTGAAGCTTTCTTT. This gives the protein CASQTQGPNTEAFF.

This clonotype was seen ten or more times. V is TRBV3-1 and J is TRBJ2-7; TRBD1 aligns across 11 bases. The CDR3 loop spans 14 amino acids. After removal of 8 bases from V and 3 bases from J, the junction contained 6 bases not matched to a gene. Germline V gene sequence: CDR1 LGHDT, CDR2 YNNKEL (reference sequence). CDR3 coding DNA: TGTGCCAGCGGCCTGGGGACAGGGGGCTACGAGCAGTACTTC. It translates to CASGLGTGGYEQYF.

V and J are TRBV19 and TRBJ1-6, with TRBD1 matching over 10 bases. Germline CDR1 is LNHDA and CDR2 is SQIVND (reference sequence). CDR3 length equals 14 residues. V lost 7 bases to trimming and J lost 7 bases; unmatched junction nucleotides: 4. CDR3 amino acids: CASNSGQGNSPLHF. The CDR3 bases are TGTGCCAGTAACTCGGGACAGGGGAATTCACCCCTCCACTTT.

This clonotype was observed at least ten times. The chain links TRBV2 to TRBJ2-7, with D unclear. Germline V gives CDR1 SNHLY, CDR2 FYNNEI. V was shortened by 3 bases and J by 5 bases, with 5 bases between the two germline ends. This CDR3 region has 11 residues. CDR3 coding DNA: TGTGCCAGCAGTGAGAAACACGAGCAGTACTTC. Translation: CASSEKHEQYF.

This clonotype was observed at least ten times. The genes are TRBV6-1 and TRBJ1-1; D call uncertain. The CDR3 has 14 residues. Between the trimmed V and J ends, which lost 8 bases and 0 bases, there was a span of 13 bases. CDR1 and CDR2 from the germline V gene are MNHNS and SASEGT. The CDR3 loop is CASCFAGMNTEAFF. CDR3 nucleotide sequence: TGTGCCAGCTGCTTTGCGGGGATGAACACTGAAGCTTTCTTT.

The V and J genes are TRBV10-3 and TRBJ2-5, with D perhaps TRBD1 (6 bases). This CDR3 has 14 residues. Germline V gene sequence: CDR1 ENHRY, CDR2 SYGVKD. Trimming removed 3 bases at V and 4 bases at J, with 12 bases between. CDR3 nucleotides: TGTGCCATCAGTGATCCCAGGGGCAGAGAGACCCAGTACTTC. It yields the protein CAISDPRGRETQYF.

This clonotype was counted a few times. The chain combines TRBV19 with TRBJ1-5; D not resolved. Germline V gene sequence: CDR1 LNHDA, CDR2 SQIVND (reference sequence). The CDR3 spans 12 residues. V gave up 1 base and J gave up 6 bases, with 4 bases separating them. The CDR3, as DNA: TGTGCCAGTAGTATAGCCGCTCAGCCCCAGCATTTT. This sequence encodes CASSIAAQPQHF.

This clonotype was observed a few times. The V gene is TRBV27, the J gene TRBJ2-2, with TRBD1 matching 7 bases. Germline lookup yields CDR1 MNHEY and CDR2 SMNVEV (reference sequence). The CDR3 consists of 16 residues. V was clipped by 4 bases and J by 4 bases; unmatched bases: 9. Here the CDR3 reads CASSSTGKVLTGELFF. The CDR3 DNA is TGTGCCAGCAGTTCGACAGGGAAGGTCCTCACCGGGGAGCTGTTTTTT.

This clonotype was seen repeatedly, ten times or more. The chain joins TRBV9 to TRBJ2-2; no clear D gene. The germline V gene has CDR1 SGDLS and CDR2 YYNGEE. CDR3 length: 14 amino acids. With 1 base removed from V and 6 bases from J, the gap between germline ends came to 10 bases. Here the CDR3 DNA reads TGTGCCAGCAGCGTAAGAAGTACGGCCGGGGAGCTGTTTTTT. Its translation is CASSVRSTAGELFF.

This clonotype was observed many times. V usage is TRBV14 and J usage is TRBJ2-1; TRBD1 might be the D (6 bases). V gave up 4 bases and J gave up 0 bases, with 22 bases separating them. The CDR3 extends over 19 amino acids. Germline values: CDR1 SGHDN, CDR2 FVKESK. In DNA form, the CDR3 reads TGTGCCAGCAGCCTATCGAGAACAGGGAGATATAGCTCCTACAATGAGCAGTTCTTC. This encodes CASSLSRTGRYSSYNEQFF.